The 8 T cell receptor beta chains below were found in one sample sequenced in a study of OX40 agonist ivuxolimab in advanced cancers. The data were produced by immunoSEQ multiplex PCR, yet TCRdb's version contains in-frame clones alone and is incomplete. The data contain roughly 110,000 clones, around 93% of them singletons. The sample consisted of CD4+ or CD8+ T cells sorted from blood, taken in a trial of the OX40 agonist ivuxolimab. These receptor sequences come from an adult with an advanced solid tumor such as melanoma, head and neck, liver or kidney cancer.

This clone was counted only a few times. The V gene is TRBV4-2, the J gene TRBJ1-1; the match to TRBD1 covers 7 bases. Germline CDR1 reads LGHNA; CDR2 reads YNFKEQ. V was pared by 2 bases and J by 1 base, with 7 bases of the junction left unmatched. CDR3 length: 16 amino acids. The CDR3 region is CASSQSTGTANTEAFF. The CDR3 DNA reads as TGTGCCAGCAGCCAATCTACCGGGACAGCGAACACTGAAGCTTTCTTT.

This chain joins TRBV5-1 and TRBJ1-6, with D uncertain. V lost 0 bases and J lost 1, with 5 bases in between. The CDR3 consists of 15 residues. CDR1 and CDR2 from the germline V gene are SGHRS and YFSETQ. CDR3 in amino acids: CASSLGGSYNSPLHF. The DNA of the CDR3 is TGCGCCAGCAGCTTGGGAGGGTCCTATAATTCACCCCTCCACTTT.

This clone has more than one count but fewer than ten. This chain links TRBV7-3 with TRBJ1-1; D is possibly TRBD1 (6 bases). In germline, CDR1 is SGHTA, CDR2 FQGTGA. Trimming removed 2 bases at V and 3 bases at J, with 13 bases between. The length of the CDR3 is 15 residues. CDR3 nucleotide sequence: TGTGCCAGCAGCTTATGGGCAGGGGAGGACACTGAAGCTTTCTTT. Protein sequence: CASSLWAGEDTEAFF.

J is TRBJ1-1 and V is TRBV7-3; D call uncertain. Germline values: CDR1 SGHTA, CDR2 FQGTGA. CDR3 length equals 16 residues. Trimming cost V 4 bases and J 0 bases, with 15 bases left between them. The CDR3 DNA reads as TGTGCCAGCAGCTCCACCCGGACGGCCTTGAACACTGAAGCTTTCTTT. Protein sequence: CASSSTRTALNTEAFF.

The gene calls are TRBV14 and TRBJ2-5, with TRBD2 matching over 7 bases. Trimming at V came to 5 bases and at J to 2 bases, leaving 8 bases not matched to a gene. This CDR3 has 15 residues. Germline-derived CDR1 and CDR2 are SGHDN and FVKESK. The CDR3 DNA reads as TGTGCCAGCAGCTCTCACCGGACTAGTCAAGAGACCCAGTACTTC. This sequence encodes CASSSHRTSQETQYF.

In the case of this clone: This sample also contains other DNA sequences that code for the same CDR3. The chain is built from TRBV5-1 and TRBJ1-1, with no clear D. The germline V and J ends were trimmed by 0 bases and 1 base, with 7 bases remaining between them. CDR1 and CDR2 from the germline V gene are SGHRS and YFSETQ. CDR3 length equals 14 residues. The CDR3 DNA reads TGCGCCAGCAGCTTGGGGGCAGGGAACACTGAAGCTTTCTTT. The encoded protein is CASSLGAGNTEAFF.

This clone was picked up a small number of times. J is TRBJ2-7 and V is TRBV19, with 7 bases matching TRBD2. This CDR3 has 15 amino acids. Germline lookup yields CDR1 LNHDA and CDR2 SQIVND (reference sequence). Losses at the gene ends were 5 bases for V and 1 base for J; bases not matched to a gene: 8. CDR3 nucleotide sequence: TGTGCCAGTAGTGCTAGCGGCGGGGGTTCCTACGAGCAGTACTTC. Encoded protein: CASSASGGGSYEQYF.

The chain recombines TRBV11-3 with TRBJ2-1, with 8 bases identical to TRBD1. The germline V gene has CDR1 SGHNT and CDR2 YENEEA. This CDR3 has 15 amino acids. The J segment lost 6 bases and the V segment lost 0 bases, leaving 4 bases of the junction unmatched. The DNA of the CDR3 is TGTGCCAGCAGCTTAGAAGGACAGGGTTTCAATGAGCAGTTCTTC. This translates into CASSLEGQGFNEQFF.